This T cell receptor (beta chain) was found in a study of cytomegalovirus exposure and HLA in healthy donors. The PCR employed 60 Vbeta primers together with 13 Jbeta primers. Data came from immunoSEQ multiplex PCR; TCRdb stores just in-frame clones and leaves some out. The top ten hold roughly 4.6% of the sample, which has 95,000 to 150,000 clones, 8% to 11% seen once. The germline V gene has CDR1 SNHLY and CDR2 FYNNEI. Trimming removed 8 bases at V and 5 bases at J, with 18 bases between. CDR3 size: 14 residues. This clone has only a few counts. The origin of this receptor is a woman younger than 35 in good health and CMV-seropositive. The sample comprised PBMCs. This rearrangement joins TRBV2 to TRBJ2-5; TRBD2 is a possible D gene (6 bases). In nucleotides, the CDR3 is TGTGCCAGCTTACCGGGACTGGCGGTCGAGACCCAGTACTTC. Its protein is CASLPGLAVETQYF.